This is a list of T cell receptor beta chains from one sample in a study of T cells in Graves' hyperthyroidism and ophthalmopathy. TCRdb recomputed calls from the multiplex PCR reads with MiXCR, one row per CDR3 protein. The sample lists approximately 400,000 distinct CDR3 sequences; roughly 13% were seen once. The sample taken for sequencing was blood. These receptors were taken from a man in his fifties with Graves' ophthalmopathy. Each CDR3 is given with its conserved first and last residue. D genes are given only for firm matches. Rows may omit the clone size; those that give it use once, few, many or a size class.

D	V	size	length	J	DNA	CDR3
NA	TRBV6-5	once	14	TRBJ2-7	TGTGCCAGCAGTTACTTAGGGGACTCGAACGAGCAGTACTTC	CASSYLGDSNEQYF
NA	TRBV6-1	NA	15	TRBJ2-7	TGTGCCAGCAGTGAACCTGACGAGAGGTTCTACGAGCAGTACTTC	CASSEPDERFYEQYF
NA	TRBV20-1	many	15	TRBJ2-7	TGCAGTGCTCGTCGACCAAGCGGTTCGGGCAACGAGCAGTACTTC	CSARRPSGSGNEQYF
TRBD1	TRBV7-3	NA	14	TRBJ2-1	TGTGCCAGCAGCCCCTCGGGACAGGGCTATGAGCAGTTCTTC	CASSPSGQGYEQFF
TRBD1	TRBV27	many	16	TRBJ2-3	TGTGCCAGCAGTTTAGCCGGGACAGGAGCCACAGATACGCAGTATTTT	CASSLAGTGATDTQYF
TRBD1	TRBV29-1	many	16	TRBJ2-7	TGCAGCGTTACCCTGGATACGGACAGGAGAGCCTACGAGCAGTACTTC	CSVTLDTDRRAYEQYF
TRBD2	TRBV18	many	15	TRBJ2-3	TGTGCCAGCTCACCGAAGCGGGATGCCACAGATACGCAGTATTTT	CASSPKRDATDTQYF
NA	TRBV4-1	few	15	TRBJ1-1	TGCGCCAGCAGCCAAGGGTGGGGTCCGAACACTGAAGCTTTCTTT	CASSQGWGPNTEAFF
NA	TRBV7-9	few	15	TRBJ2-3	TGTGCCAGCAGCCCGACTAGGATTGGCTCGGATACGCAGTATTTT	CASSPTRIGSDTQYF
NA	TRBV9	many	15	TRBJ2-7	TGTGCCAGCAGCACTGGACTAGGGGGCTCCTACGAGCAGTACTTC	CASSTGLGGSYEQYF
NA	TRBV7-6	NA	14	TRBJ2-7	TGTGCCAGCAGCTTAGAACTAGGAGCCTACGAGCAGTACTTC	CASSLELGAYEQYF
NA	TRBV6-1	few	13	TRBJ2-7	TGTGCCAGCAGTAATCAACAGGGTTCCGAGCAGTACTTC	CASSNQQGSEQYF
TRBD1	TRBV25-1	NA	16	TRBJ2-3	TGTGCCAGCAGTGCCTTGGGACAGAGTAGCACAGATACGCAGTATTTT	CASSALGQSSTDTQYF
TRBD1	TRBV10-3	NA	16	TRBJ2-5	TGTGCCATCAGTCCCTACAGGGGTCTTTGGGAAGAGACCCAGTACTTC	CAISPYRGLWEETQYF
TRBD1	TRBV20-1	many	12	TRBJ2-7	TGCAGTCGACAGGGGAGATGGGACGAGCAGTACTTC	CSRQGRWDEQYF
NA	TRBV29-1	many	11	TRBJ2-1	TGCAGCGTTGGGGGATACAATGAGCAGTTCTTC	CSVGGYNEQFF
TRBD1	TRBV20-1	many	18	TRBJ2-5	TGCAGTGCTAGTCTCGGGACAGGGAGCGTCAGGTACCAAGAGACCCAGTACTTC	CSASLGTGSVRYQETQYF
TRBD1	TRBV28	many	14	TRBJ2-7	TGTGCCAGCAGTCCCGAGACAGGGGTGAGAGAGCAGTACTTC	CASSPETGVREQYF
NA	TRBV9	many	13	TRBJ1-5	TGTGCCAGCAGCGTGGGCTCCAATCAGCCCCAGCATTTT	CASSVGSNQPQHF
TRBD1	TRBV3-1	many	17	TRBJ2-4	TGTGCCAGCAGCCACGAGACAGGGGGCTCAGCCAAAAACATTCAGTACTTC	CASSHETGGSAKNIQYF
NA	TRBV27	NA	15	TRBJ1-5	TGTGCCAGCAGTTTATCGACACAGGGCAATCAGCCCCAGCATTTT	CASSLSTQGNQPQHF
TRBD2	TRBV7-8	once	14	TRBJ2-7	TGTGCCAGCAGCTGGAGCGGGAGGAAGGGCGAGCAGTACTTC	CASSWSGRKGEQYF
NA	TRBV10-3	many	15	TRBJ2-7	TGTGCCATCAGTGTATCGAGAGGGGGGCTGGTCGAGCAGTACTTC	CAISVSRGGLVEQYF
NA	TRBV11-3	NA	13	TRBJ1-1	TGTGCCATCACGGGGCAGCCGAACACTGAAGCTTTCTTT	CAITGQPNTEAFF
TRBD1	TRBV18	many	16	TRBJ2-7	TGTGCCAGCTCACGAGGAGGGACAGGGTATAACTACGAGCAGTACTTC	CASSRGGTGYNYEQYF
TRBD1	TRBV11-2	NA	17	TRBJ2-1	TGTGCCAGCAGCTTAGTGTGGGGACAGGGGGCGCGGGATGAGCAGTTCTTC	CASSLVWGQGARDEQFF
NA	TRBV20-1	many	14	TRBJ2-5	TGCAGTGCTAGAAGTACCGCGGGACAAGAGACCCAGTACTTC	CSARSTAGQETQYF
TRBD1	TRBV12-3/TRBV12-4	NA	15	TRBJ1-5	TGTGCCAGCAGTTTAACAGGGGGTAGCAGTCAGCCCCAGCATTTT	CASSLTGGSSQPQHF
TRBD1	TRBV20-1	many	16	TRBJ2-6	TGCAGTGCTAGGGGACAGAACCCCTCTGGGGCCAACGTCCTGACTTTC	CSARGQNPSGANVLTF
TRBD2	TRBV5-1	many	15	TRBJ2-3	TGCGCCAGCAGCATCGGGACTAGCGCTACAGATACGCAGTATTTT	CASSIGTSATDTQYF
TRBD2	TRBV24-1	NA	16	TRBJ2-3	TGTGCCACCAGTGACCCCATAGCGGGAGGGCCGGATACGCAGTATTTT	CATSDPIAGGPDTQYF
NA	TRBV12-3/TRBV12-4	many	14	TRBJ2-7	TGTGCCAGCAGTAACCTCGACAGGCGCTACGAGCAGTACTTC	CASSNLDRRYEQYF
NA	TRBV11-1	many	15	TRBJ2-5	TGTGCCAGCAGCTTAGGGGCGGCAGCTCAAGAGACCCAGTACTTC	CASSLGAAAQETQYF
NA	TRBV30	many	12	TRBJ2-7	TGTGCCTGGATGGCAGGGGCCTACGAGCAGTACTTC	CAWMAGAYEQYF
NA	TRBV29-1	few	13	TRBJ2-7	TGCAGCGTTGTCGGCAGGCCCTCCTACGAGCAGTACTTC	CSVVGRPSYEQYF
NA	TRBV30	many	11	TRBJ1-2	TGTGCCTGGAGCGAAGGGGATGGCTACACCTTC	CAWSEGDGYTF
TRBD1	TRBV11-1	many	14	TRBJ2-1	TGTGCCAGCAGCTCCGGGACAGGGAGGAATGAGCAGTTCTTC	CASSSGTGRNEQFF
NA	TRBV10-2	few	13	TRBJ1-1	TGCGCCAGCAGCGGGTCGAGGTACACTGAAGCTTTCTTT	CASSGSRYTEAFF
TRBD1	TRBV12-5	few	15	TRBJ2-2	TGTGCTAGTGGTTTCGGACAGGGGGACATCGGGGAGCTGTTTTTT	CASGFGQGDIGELFF
NA	TRBV3-1	many	13	TRBJ2-3	TGTGCCAGCAGCCAAGATGTGGGGAGTCCGCAGTATTTT	CASSQDVGSPQYF
NA	TRBV9	few	12	TRBJ2-1	TGTGCCAGCAGGGGTGTGGGGGATGAGCAGTTCTTC	CASRGVGDEQFF
NA	TRBV20-1	many	16	TRBJ2-1	TGCAGTGCTCCCCAGGCGCGGGTGACGGAGGACAATGAGCAGTTCTTC	CSAPQARVTEDNEQFF
TRBD2	TRBV20-1	NA	14	TRBJ2-5	TGCAGTGCAACTAGCGGGAAGGGAAGAGAGACCCAGTACTTC	CSATSGKGRETQYF
TRBD2	TRBV5-1	many	18	TRBJ2-7	TGCGCCAGCAGCGCAATTACTAGCGGGAGAGGGAGCTCCTACGAGCAGTACTTC	CASSAITSGRGSSYEQYF